This T cell receptor beta chain was sequenced in a study of T cells in Graves' hyperthyroidism and ophthalmopathy. Turning to the study itself: Before any treatment, at initial diagnosis, peripheral blood was collected.

The V and J ends lost 5 bases and 7 bases, in that order; junction bases with no gene match: 7. This CDR3 region has 14 residues. Of note for this clonotype: Its antigen is not identified.

Template material for amplifying TCR beta CDR3 regions consisted of RNA transcripts. The HTBI primer set was used in a first-round RT-PCR of the TCR CDR3. TCRdb used MiXCR to reprocess the multiplex PCR reads, holding one entry per CDR3 protein. The table shows roughly 500,000 distinct CDR3 sequences, with under 25% occurring only once. Study-wide points: Among thyroid clonotypes expanded above 0.001, most also appeared in blood. Ophthalmopathy, as predicted by the model, came a median about seven months after the prediction.

Each diagnosis drew on symptoms, thyroxine, TRAb, thyroid ultrasound and orbital computed tomography findings. This TCR was sampled from a woman in her 70s with Graves' ophthalmopathy. The gene calls are TRBV12-3 or TRBV12-4 and TRBJ1-4; 7 bases are shared with TRBD1. Sequenced sample: blood. CDR3 amino acids: CASSRTGSSEKLFF. CDR3 DNA sequence: TGTGCCAGCAGTCGGACAGGTTCGAGTGAAAAACTGTTTTTT.